Listed below are T cell receptor beta chains from one sample, sequenced in a study of shared clonotypes between healthy human individuals. TCRdb's table, derived via immunoSEQ multiplex PCR, lists solely in-frame clones and lacks some. The sample holds hundreds of thousands of clones, 55% to 75% seen once. Sequenced material: memory CD4+ T cells sorted from blood. Every receptor here comes from a woman aged 25 to 39 in good health. CDR3s include the opening cysteine and the closing phenylalanine or tryptophan. The D gene is left open where the match is weak. Rows give clone size only sometimes, using once, few, many, or a class for an expanded clone.

CDR3nt,CDR3aa,j_gene,v_gene,d_gene,abundance
TGCGCCAGCAGGTGGGGACAGCAAGAGACCCAGTACTTC,CASRWGQQETQYF,TRBJ2-5,TRBV5-1,TRBD1,NA
TGTGCCAGCAGTCACGATTTCAATTCACCGGAGACCCAGTACTTC,CASSHDFNSPETQYF,TRBJ2-5,TRBV27,NA,many
TGTGCCAGCAGCCACCGACTAGCGGGAGAGACCACCGGGGAGCTGTTTTTT,CASSHRLAGETTGELFF,TRBJ2-2,TRBV11-2,TRBD2,many
TGTGCCAGCAGTTGGACCTCGCTACTGTTCAATGAGCAGTTCTTC,CASSWTSLLFNEQFF,TRBJ2-1,TRBV27,NA,NA
TGTGCCAGCAGCCACACAGGGCGGGGTACGAACACCGGGGAGCTGTTTTTT,CASSHTGRGTNTGELFF,TRBJ2-2,TRBV7-9,NA,NA
TGTGCCAGCTCACCACAGGCGTCCGACTCTGGAAACACCATATATTTT,CASSPQASDSGNTIYF,TRBJ1-3,TRBV18,NA,NA
TGCGCCAGCAGCCTCGGACTAGCGGGGTCCCTCGATACGCAGTATTTT,CASSLGLAGSLDTQYF,TRBJ2-3,TRBV5-1,TRBD2,once
TGTGCCAGCAGCATAAAGGGACAGGGTGAAGGAAAACTGTTTTTT,CASSIKGQGEGKLFF,TRBJ1-4,TRBV5-8,TRBD1,NA
TGTGCCAGCGGCCCGAACACAGATACGCAGTATTTT,CASGPNTDTQYF,TRBJ2-3,TRBV2,NA,NA
TGTGCCAGCAGTGGGGGGGTTGGTGGATACGAGCAGTACTTC,CASSGGVGGYEQYF,TRBJ2-7,TRBV2,NA,NA
TGCGCCAGCAGCTTGGGGGTAAATGAGCAGTTCTTC,CASSLGVNEQFF,TRBJ2-1,TRBV5-1,NA,few
TGTGCCAGCAGTTCAGACGGCCGCTCTGGAAACACCATATATTTT,CASSSDGRSGNTIYF,TRBJ1-3,TRBV6-5,NA,many
TGTGCCAGCAGTTCCCACGGGGGTCGAGAGGGAGGGTATTACAATGAGCAGTTCTTC,CASSSHGGREGGYYNEQFF,TRBJ2-1,TRBV28,TRBD2,few
TGTGCCACCCTGGCGACCGGGGCCCAAGAGACCCAGTACTTC,CATLATGAQETQYF,TRBJ2-5,TRBV28,NA,NA
TGTGCCAGCAGCCCCCGATTTAGACGGGACCAGATCGGGGAGCTGTTTTTT,CASSPRFRRDQIGELFF,TRBJ2-2,TRBV11-2,NA,NA
TGTGCCAGCAGTGAGAGGGTAACAGGGCACTATGGCTACACCTTC,CASSERVTGHYGYTF,TRBJ1-2,TRBV6-1,NA,NA
TGCGCCAGCAGCTCGACCGCGGGAGGGCCAGGGGAGCAGTACTTC,CASSSTAGGPGEQYF,TRBJ2-7,TRBV5-1,TRBD2,NA
TGTGCCAGCAGTAAGGACAGGGGCTCCTACGAGCAGTACTTC,CASSKDRGSYEQYF,TRBJ2-7,TRBV7-9,TRBD1,NA
TGTGCCAGCAGGGTTCAGGAAAGCACAGATACGCAGTATTTT,CASRVQESTDTQYF,TRBJ2-3,TRBV6-1,NA,NA
TGTGCCAGCAGTCCGAGGTCAGGGCGGAGGACCTCTTTGGGGGAGCAGTACTTC,CASSPRSGRRTSLGEQYF,TRBJ2-7,TRBV7-8,NA,NA
TGTGCCAGCAGCCAAGAGATAAGGGGTACTGAAGCTTTCTTT,CASSQEIRGTEAFF,TRBJ1-1,TRBV14,NA,NA
TGTGCCAGCAGTTTCCTTCTATCGGATACCGGGGAGCTGTTTTTT,CASSFLLSDTGELFF,TRBJ2-2,TRBV27,NA,few
TGTGCCAGCAGCATATCACGGGACACCGGGGAGCTGTTTTTT,CASSISRDTGELFF,TRBJ2-2,TRBV7-8,NA,NA
TGTGCCAGCAGTGAATCCGGGGGAGCGTCCCACAATGAGCAGTTCTTC,CASSESGGASHNEQFF,TRBJ2-1,TRBV6-1,NA,NA
TGTGCCAGCAGCCAAGTTGGAGCGGAAATGACAGATACGCAGTATTTT,CASSQVGAEMTDTQYF,TRBJ2-3,TRBV5-4,NA,NA
TGTGTCTGTTTGGCGGGACTAGCGGGAGGAGAGGCAGAGACCCAGTACTTC,CVCLAGLAGGEAETQYF,TRBJ2-5,TRBV2,TRBD2,NA
TGTGCCAGCAGCTCCGGGACAGGATACGAGCAGTACTTC,CASSSGTGYEQYF,TRBJ2-7,TRBV5-6,TRBD1,NA
TGTGCCACTTCCGATCGGGACACCGACTATAGCAATCAGCCCCAGCATTTT,CATSDRDTDYSNQPQHF,TRBJ1-5,TRBV19,NA,NA
TGCAGCGTTGAGAGATTGGGATATGACGGCTACACCTTC,CSVERLGYDGYTF,TRBJ1-2,TRBV29-1,NA,NA
TGTGCCAGCAGCTGGACAGGGGGGGGAAACACCATATATTTT,CASSWTGGGNTIYF,TRBJ1-3,TRBV7-9,TRBD1,once
TGTGCCAGCATCGATATAGCGGGAGGGCTGCGCAATGAGCAGTTCTTC,CASIDIAGGLRNEQFF,TRBJ2-1,TRBV7-8,TRBD2,NA